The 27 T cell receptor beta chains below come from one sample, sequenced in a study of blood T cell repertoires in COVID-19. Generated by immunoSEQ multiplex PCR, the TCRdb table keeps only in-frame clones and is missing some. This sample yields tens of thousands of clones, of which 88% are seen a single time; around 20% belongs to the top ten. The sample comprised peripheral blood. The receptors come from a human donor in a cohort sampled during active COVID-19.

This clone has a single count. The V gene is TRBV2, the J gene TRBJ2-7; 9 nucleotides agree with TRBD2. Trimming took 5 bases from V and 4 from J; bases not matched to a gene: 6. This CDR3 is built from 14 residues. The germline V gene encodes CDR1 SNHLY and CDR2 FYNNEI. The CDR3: CASSFRLAAYEQYF. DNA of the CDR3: TGTGCCAGCAGTTTTCGACTAGCGGCATACGAGCAGTACTTC.

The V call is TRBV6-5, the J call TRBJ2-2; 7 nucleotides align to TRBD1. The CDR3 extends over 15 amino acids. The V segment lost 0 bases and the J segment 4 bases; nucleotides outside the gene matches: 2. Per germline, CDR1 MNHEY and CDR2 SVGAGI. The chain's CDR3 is CASSYSGGGTGELFF. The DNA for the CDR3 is TGTGCCAGCAGTTACTCAGGGGGCGGCACCGGGGAGCTGTTTTTT.

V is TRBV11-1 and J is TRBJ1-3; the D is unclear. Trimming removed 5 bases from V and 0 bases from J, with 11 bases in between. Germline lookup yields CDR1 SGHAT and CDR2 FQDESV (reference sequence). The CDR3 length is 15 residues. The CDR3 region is CASSPQITSGNTIYF. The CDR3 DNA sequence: TGTGCCAGCAGCCCACAGATCACCTCTGGAAACACCATATATTTT.

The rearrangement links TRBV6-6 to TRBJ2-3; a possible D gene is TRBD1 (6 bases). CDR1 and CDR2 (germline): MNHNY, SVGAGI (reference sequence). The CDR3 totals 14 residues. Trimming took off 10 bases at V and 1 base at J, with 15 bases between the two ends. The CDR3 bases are TGTGCCACCCGAGGGGGATTCGGCACAGATACGCAGTATTTT. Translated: CATRGGFGTDTQYF.

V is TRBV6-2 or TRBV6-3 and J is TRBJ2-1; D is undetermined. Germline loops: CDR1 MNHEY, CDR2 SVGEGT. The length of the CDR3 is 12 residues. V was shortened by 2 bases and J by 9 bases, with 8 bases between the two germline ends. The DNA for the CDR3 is TGTGCCAGCAGTTACGAGCCAGGTGAGCAGTTCTTC. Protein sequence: CASSYEPGEQFF.

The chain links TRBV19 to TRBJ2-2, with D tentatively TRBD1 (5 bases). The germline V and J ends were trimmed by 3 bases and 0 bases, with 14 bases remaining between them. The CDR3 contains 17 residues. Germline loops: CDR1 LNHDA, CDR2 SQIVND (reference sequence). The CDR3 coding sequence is TGTGCCAGTAGTATTCCCTCAGGGCGGTCGAACACCGGGGAGCTGTTTTTT. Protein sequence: CASSIPSGRSNTGELFF.

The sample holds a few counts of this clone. The chain's CDR3 is CASRGGSYEQYF. The CDR3 bases are TGTGCCAGCAGGGGAGGAAGCTACGAGCAGTACTTC. The chain recombines TRBV2 with TRBJ2-7, with a tentative D call TRBD2 (6 bases). CDR3 length equals 12 residues. Germline V lookup: CDR1 SNHLY, CDR2 FYNNEI. V shed 6 bases and J shed 3 bases, with 9 bases lying between them.

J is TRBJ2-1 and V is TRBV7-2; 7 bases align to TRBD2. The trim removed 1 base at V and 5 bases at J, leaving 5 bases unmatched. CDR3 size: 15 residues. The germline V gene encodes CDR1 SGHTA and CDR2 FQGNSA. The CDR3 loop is CASSLGSGANNEQFF. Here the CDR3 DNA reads TGTGCCAGCAGCTTAGGCAGCGGGGCAAACAATGAGCAGTTCTTC.

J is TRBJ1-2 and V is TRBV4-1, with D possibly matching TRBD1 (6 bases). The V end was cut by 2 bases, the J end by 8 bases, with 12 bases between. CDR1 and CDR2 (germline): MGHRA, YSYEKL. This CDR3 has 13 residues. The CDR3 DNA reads TGCGCCAGCAGCCAACAGGGGAGAGACGGCTACACCTTC. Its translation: CASSQQGRDGYTF.

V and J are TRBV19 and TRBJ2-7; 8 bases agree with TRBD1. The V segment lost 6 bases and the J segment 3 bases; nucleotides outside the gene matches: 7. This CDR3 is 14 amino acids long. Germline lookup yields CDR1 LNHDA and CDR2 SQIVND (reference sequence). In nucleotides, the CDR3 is TGTGCCAGTAGGGGCCGTGGACAGGGCTACGAGCAGTACTTC. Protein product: CASRGRGQGYEQYF.

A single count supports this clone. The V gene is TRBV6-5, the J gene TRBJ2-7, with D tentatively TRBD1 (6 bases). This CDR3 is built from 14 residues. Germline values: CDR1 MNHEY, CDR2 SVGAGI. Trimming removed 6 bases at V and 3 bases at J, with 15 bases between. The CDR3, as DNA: TGTGCCAGCAGGGCCGGGACACCCGTCTACGAGCAGTACTTC. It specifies CASRAGTPVYEQYF.

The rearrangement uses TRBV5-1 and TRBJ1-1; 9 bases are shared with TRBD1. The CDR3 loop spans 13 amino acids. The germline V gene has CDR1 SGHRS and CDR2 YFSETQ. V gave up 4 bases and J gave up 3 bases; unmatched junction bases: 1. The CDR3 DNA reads TGCGCCAGCAGCAGACAGGGGGACACTGAAGCTTTCTTT. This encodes CASSRQGDTEAFF.

CDR3 nucleotide sequence: TGCAGTGCTAGTTCTAGCCCCTCGAGCACCGGGGAGCTGTTTTTT. Its translation: CSASSSPSSTGELFF. The rearrangement uses TRBV20-1 and TRBJ2-2; possibly TRBD2 for D (5 bases). Per germline, CDR1 DFQATT and CDR2 SNEGSKA (reference sequence). The CDR3 is made up of 15 amino acids. Trimming pared 3 bases from V and 4 bases from J, leaving 15 bases between.

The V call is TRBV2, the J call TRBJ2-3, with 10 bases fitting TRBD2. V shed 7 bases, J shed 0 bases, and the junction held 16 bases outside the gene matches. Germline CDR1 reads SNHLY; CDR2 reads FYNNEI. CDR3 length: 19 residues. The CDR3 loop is CASKLTAGGPVRSTDTQYF. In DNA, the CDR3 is TGTGCCAGCAAACTTACAGCGGGAGGGCCGGTCAGGAGCACAGATACGCAGTATTTT.

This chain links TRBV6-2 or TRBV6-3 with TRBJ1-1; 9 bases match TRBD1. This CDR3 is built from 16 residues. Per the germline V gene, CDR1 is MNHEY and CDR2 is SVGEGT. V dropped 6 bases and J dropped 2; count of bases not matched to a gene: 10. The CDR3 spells CASSSDRGWGNTEAFF. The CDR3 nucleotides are TGTGCCAGCAGCTCGGACAGGGGTTGGGGAAACACTGAAGCTTTCTTT.

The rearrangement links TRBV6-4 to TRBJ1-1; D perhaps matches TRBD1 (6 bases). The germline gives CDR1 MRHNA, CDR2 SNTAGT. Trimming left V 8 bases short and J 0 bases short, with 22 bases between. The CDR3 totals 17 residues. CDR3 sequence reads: CASPPTKRDNLNTEAFF. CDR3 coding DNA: TGTGCCAGCCCCCCAACGAAACGGGACAACCTGAACACTGAAGCTTTCTTT.

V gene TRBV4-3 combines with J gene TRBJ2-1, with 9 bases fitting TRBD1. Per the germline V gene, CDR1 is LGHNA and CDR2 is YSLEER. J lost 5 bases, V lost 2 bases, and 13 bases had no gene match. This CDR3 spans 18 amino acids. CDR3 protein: CASSQTATGTGLNNEQFF. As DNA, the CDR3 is TGCGCCAGCAGCCAAACCGCGACAGGGACAGGGCTGAACAATGAGCAGTTCTTC.

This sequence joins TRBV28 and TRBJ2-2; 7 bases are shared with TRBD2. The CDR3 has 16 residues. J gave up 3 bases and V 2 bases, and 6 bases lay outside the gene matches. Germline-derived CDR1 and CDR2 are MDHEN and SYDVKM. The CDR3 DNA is TGTGCCAGCAGTTTAAGGGGTCTAGCGGACACCGGGGAGCTGTTTTTT. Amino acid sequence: CASSLRGLADTGELFF.

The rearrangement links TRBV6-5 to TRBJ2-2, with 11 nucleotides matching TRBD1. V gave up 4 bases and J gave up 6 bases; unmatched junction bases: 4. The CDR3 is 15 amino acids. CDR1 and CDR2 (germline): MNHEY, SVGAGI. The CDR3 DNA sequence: TGTGCCAGCAGTTCGGGACAGGGGGTTCCCGGGGAGCTGTTTTTT. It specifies CASSSGQGVPGELFF.

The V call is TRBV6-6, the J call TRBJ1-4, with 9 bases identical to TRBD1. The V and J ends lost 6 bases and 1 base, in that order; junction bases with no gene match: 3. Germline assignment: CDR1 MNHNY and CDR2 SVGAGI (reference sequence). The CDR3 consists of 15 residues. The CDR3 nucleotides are TGTGCCAGCAGCGGGACAGGGCGAACTAATGAAAAACTGTTTTTT. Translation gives CASSGTGRTNEKLFF.

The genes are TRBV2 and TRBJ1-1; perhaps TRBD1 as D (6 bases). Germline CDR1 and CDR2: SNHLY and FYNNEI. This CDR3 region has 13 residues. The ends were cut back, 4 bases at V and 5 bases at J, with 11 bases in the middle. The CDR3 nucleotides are TGTGCCAGCAGTGGCAACAGGGTGACTGAAGCTTTCTTT. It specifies CASSGNRVTEAFF.

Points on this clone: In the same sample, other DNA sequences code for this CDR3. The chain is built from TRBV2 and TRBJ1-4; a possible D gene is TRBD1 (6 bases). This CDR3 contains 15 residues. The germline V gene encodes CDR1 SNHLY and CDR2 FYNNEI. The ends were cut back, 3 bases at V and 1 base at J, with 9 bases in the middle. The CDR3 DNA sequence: TGTGCCAGCAGTGAGGCAGGGGTAACTAATGAAAAACTGTTTTTT. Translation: CASSEAGVTNEKLFF.

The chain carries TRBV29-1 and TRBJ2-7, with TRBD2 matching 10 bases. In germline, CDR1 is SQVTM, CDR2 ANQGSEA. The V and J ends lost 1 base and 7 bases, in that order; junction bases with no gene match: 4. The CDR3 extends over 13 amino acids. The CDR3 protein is CSVEGLAGEEQYF. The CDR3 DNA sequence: TGCAGCGTTGAAGGGCTAGCGGGAGAGGAGCAGTACTTC.

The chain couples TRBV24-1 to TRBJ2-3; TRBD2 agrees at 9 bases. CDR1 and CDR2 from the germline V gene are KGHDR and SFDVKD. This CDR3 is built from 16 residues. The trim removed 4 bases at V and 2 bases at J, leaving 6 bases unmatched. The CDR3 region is CATSDLTSGITDTQYF. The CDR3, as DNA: TGTGCCACCAGTGACCTGACTAGCGGAATCACAGATACGCAGTATTTT.

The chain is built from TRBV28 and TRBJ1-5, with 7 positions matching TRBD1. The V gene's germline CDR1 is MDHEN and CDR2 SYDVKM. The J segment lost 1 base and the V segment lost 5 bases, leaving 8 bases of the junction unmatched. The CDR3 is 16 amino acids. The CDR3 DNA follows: TGTGCCAGCAGTCAAGGACAGGCGAGGAGCAATCAGCCCCAGCATTTT. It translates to CASSQGQARSNQPQHF.

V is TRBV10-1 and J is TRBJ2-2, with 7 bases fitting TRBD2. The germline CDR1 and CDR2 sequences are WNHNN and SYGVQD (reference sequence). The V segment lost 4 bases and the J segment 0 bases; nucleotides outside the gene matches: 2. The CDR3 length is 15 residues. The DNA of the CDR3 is TGCGCCAGCAGTGCTAGCGGCGCGAACACCGGGGAGCTGTTTTTT. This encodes CASSASGANTGELFF.

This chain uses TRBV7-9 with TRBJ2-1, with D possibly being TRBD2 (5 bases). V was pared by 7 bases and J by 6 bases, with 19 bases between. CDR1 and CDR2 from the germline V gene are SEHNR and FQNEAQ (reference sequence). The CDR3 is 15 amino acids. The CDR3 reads CASMLRVSVTNEQFF. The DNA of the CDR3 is TGTGCCAGCATGCTGAGGGTATCTGTGACCAATGAGCAGTTCTTC.